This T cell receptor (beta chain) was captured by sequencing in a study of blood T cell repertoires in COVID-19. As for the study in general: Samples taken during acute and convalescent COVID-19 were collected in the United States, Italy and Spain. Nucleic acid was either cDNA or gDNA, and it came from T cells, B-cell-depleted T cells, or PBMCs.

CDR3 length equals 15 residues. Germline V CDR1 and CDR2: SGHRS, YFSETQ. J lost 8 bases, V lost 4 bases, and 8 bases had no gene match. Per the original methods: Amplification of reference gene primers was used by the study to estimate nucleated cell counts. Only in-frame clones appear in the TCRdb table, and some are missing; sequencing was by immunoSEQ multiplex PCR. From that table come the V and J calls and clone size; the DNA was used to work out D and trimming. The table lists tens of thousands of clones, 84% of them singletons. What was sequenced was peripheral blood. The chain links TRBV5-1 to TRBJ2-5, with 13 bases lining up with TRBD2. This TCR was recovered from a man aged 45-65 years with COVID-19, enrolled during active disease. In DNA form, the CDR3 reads TGCGCCAGCAGCGCGCAGGGACTAGCGGGGAATACCCAGTACTTC. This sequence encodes CASSAQGLAGNTQYF.